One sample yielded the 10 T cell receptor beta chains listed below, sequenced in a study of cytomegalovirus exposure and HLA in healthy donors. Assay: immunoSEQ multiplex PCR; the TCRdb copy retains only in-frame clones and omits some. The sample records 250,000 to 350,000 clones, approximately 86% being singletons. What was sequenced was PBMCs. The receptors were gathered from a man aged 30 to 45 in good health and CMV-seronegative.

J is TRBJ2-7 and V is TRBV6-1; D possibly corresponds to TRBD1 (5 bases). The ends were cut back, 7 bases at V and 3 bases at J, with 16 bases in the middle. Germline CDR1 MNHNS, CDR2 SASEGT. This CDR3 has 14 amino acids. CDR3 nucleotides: TGTGCCAGCATCCCCTCGACAGATTTCTACGAGCAGTACTTC. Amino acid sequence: CASIPSTDFYEQYF.

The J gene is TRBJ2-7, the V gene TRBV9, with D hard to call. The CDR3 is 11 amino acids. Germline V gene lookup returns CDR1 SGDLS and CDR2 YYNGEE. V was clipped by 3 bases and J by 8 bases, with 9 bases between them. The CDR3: CASSDNTKQYF. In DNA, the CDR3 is TGTGCCAGCAGCGACAATACGAAGCAGTACTTC.

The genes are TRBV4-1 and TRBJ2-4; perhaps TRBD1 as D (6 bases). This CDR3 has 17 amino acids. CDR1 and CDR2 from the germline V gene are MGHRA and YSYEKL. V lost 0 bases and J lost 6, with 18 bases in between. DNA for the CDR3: TGCGCCAGCAGCCAAGATCTTGGTGGGGGCCGGGGAAACATTCAGTACTTC. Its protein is CASSQDLGGGRGNIQYF.

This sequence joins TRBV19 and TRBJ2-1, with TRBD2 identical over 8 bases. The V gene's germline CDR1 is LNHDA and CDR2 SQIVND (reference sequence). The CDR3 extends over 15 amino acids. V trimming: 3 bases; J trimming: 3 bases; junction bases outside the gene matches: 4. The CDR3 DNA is TGTGCCAGTAGTATCCAAGCGGGGGACTACAATGAGCAGTTCTTC. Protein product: CASSIQAGDYNEQFF.

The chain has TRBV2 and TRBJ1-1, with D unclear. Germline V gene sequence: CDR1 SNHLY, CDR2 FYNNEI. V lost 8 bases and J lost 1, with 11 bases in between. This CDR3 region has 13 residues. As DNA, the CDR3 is TGTGCCAGCGAGGGTGCCTCGAACACTGAAGCTTTCTTT. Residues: CASEGASNTEAFF.

For the CDR3, the DNA is TGTGCCAGCAGAAGACAGGGAGGCTCCACCGGGGAGCTGTTTTTT. It codes for CASRRQGGSTGELFF. The chain carries TRBV14 and TRBJ2-2; tentative D call: TRBD1 (7 bases). Germline CDR1 reads SGHDN; CDR2 reads FVKESK. Trimming took off 6 bases at V and 4 bases at J, with 15 bases between the two ends. The CDR3 spans 15 residues. Variable domain in full (rest from reference TRBV14 and TRBJ2-2): EAGVTQFPSHSVIEKGQTVTLRCDPISGHDNLYWYRRVMGKEIKFLLHFVKESKQDESGMPNNRFLAERTGGTYSTLKVQPAELEDSGVYFCASRRQGGSTGELFFGEGSRLTVL.

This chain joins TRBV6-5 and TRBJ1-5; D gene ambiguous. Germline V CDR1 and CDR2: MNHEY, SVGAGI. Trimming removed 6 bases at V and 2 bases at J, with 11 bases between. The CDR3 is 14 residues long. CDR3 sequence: CASSRIGGNQPQHF. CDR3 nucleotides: TGTGCCAGCAGCCGAATAGGAGGCAATCAGCCCCAGCATTTT.

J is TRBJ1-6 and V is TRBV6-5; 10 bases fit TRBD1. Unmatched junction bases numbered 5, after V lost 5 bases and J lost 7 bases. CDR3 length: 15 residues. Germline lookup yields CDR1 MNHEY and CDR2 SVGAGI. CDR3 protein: CASSRPGQGNSPLHF. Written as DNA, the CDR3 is TGTGCCAGCAGTCGGCCGGGACAGGGGAATTCACCCCTCCACTTT.

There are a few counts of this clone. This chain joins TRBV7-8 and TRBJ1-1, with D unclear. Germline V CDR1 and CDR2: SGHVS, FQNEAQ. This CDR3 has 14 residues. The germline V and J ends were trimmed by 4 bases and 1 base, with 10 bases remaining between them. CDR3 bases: TGTGCCAGCAGCTCCCCCCTTAGGAACACTGAAGCTTTCTTT. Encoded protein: CASSSPLRNTEAFF. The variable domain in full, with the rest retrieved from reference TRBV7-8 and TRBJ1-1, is GAGVSQSPRYKVAKRGQDVALRCDPISGHVSLFWYQQALGQGPEFLTYFQNEAQLDKSGLPSDRFFAERPEGSVSTLKIQRTQQEDSAVYLCASSSPLRNTEAFFGQGTRLTVV.

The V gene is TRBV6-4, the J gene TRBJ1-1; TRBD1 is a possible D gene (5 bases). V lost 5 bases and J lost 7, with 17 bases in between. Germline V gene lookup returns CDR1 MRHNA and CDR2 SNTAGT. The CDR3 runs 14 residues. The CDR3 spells CASSLIQGGGEAFF. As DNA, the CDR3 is TGTGCCAGCAGTCTCATCCAGGGTGGCGGTGAAGCTTTCTTT.